This is a list of T cell receptor beta chains from one sample in a study of blood T cell repertoires in COVID-19. Produced via immunoSEQ multiplex PCR; TCRdb's table is partial and in-frame only. The table shows about 64,000 clones, with 75% to 95% occurring only once. The sample comprised peripheral blood. The receptors were sampled from an elderly woman with active COVID-19. Both conserved end residues are trimmed from each CDR3. Fields, in order: D gene, V gene, J gene, clone size, CDR3 protein. D genes are given only for firm matches. Some rows mark clone size as missing; the rest say once, few, many or name a class of expanded clone.

>.|TRBV14|TRBJ2-1|once
ASSRLGADNEQF
>.|TRBV2|TRBJ1-5|.
ASSGGGFGNQPQH
>.|TRBV6-1|TRBJ2-7|.
ASSEPGTHEQY
>TRBD2|TRBV5-1|TRBJ2-1|.
ASSLGTSNEQF
>.|TRBV28|TRBJ2-2|.
ASSNRRSRANTGELF
>.|TRBV3-1/TRBV3-2|TRBJ2-2|.
ASSHGRDPGDTGELF
>TRBD1|TRBV6-1|TRBJ1-3|.
ASSKGQGISGNTIY
>.|TRBV2|TRBJ1-4|.
ASRGVGGKGKLF
>TRBD1|TRBV6-5|TRBJ1-1|.
ASSYSGTGNTEAF
>TRBD2|TRBV27|TRBJ2-1|.
ASRGLAGSYNEQF
>TRBD1|TRBV5-8|TRBJ2-2|.
ASSSGQVLNTGELF
>TRBD1|TRBV5-5|TRBJ2-1|.
ASSLTDRVSIEQF
>.|TRBV15|TRBJ2-5|.
ATSRDLGGGLETQY
>TRBD1|TRBV19|TRBJ2-2|.
ASSTGQALTGELF
>.|TRBV5-1|TRBJ2-1|.
ASSLVPAGANNEQF
>.|TRBV10-1|TRBJ2-1|few
ASCGGGDGAPNEQF
>.|TRBV4-2|TRBJ1-4|.
ASSQTGGVGEKLF
>.|TRBV28|TRBJ1-1|.
ASSLMQSGTEAF
>.|TRBV5-4|TRBJ2-3|.
ASSTARGTPDTQY
>.|TRBV29-1|TRBJ2-3|.
SGYRQTDRTDTQY
>TRBD1|TRBV2|TRBJ1-1|.
ASRGQPTEAF
>.|TRBV6-5|TRBJ1-2|once
ASRRTPNYGYT
>TRBD1|TRBV28|TRBJ2-2|.
ASSPGQLTGELF
>.|TRBV5-1|TRBJ2-5|.
ASSPTRSGETQY
>.|TRBV5-1|TRBJ1-4|.
ASSVHGTNEKLF
>TRBD2|TRBV6-6|TRBJ2-7|.
ASSLAGGAGYEQY
>.|TRBV5-1|TRBJ2-7|.
ASSWDFYYEQY
>TRBD1|TRBV12-3/TRBV12-4|TRBJ1-2|.
ASSLQGGYGYT
>.|TRBV4-2|TRBJ2-2|.
ASSQDPHSTGELF
>.|TRBV7-8|TRBJ1-5|.
ASSLSQSNQPQH
>TRBD1|TRBV5-4|TRBJ2-2|.
ASSLAGTGLTGELF
>TRBD1|TRBV19|TRBJ2-3|.
ASTTGTGRNTQY
>TRBD2|TRBV5-1|TRBJ2-1|.
ASRPPGLAGYEQF
>.|TRBV5-4|TRBJ1-2|.
ASSSRGNYGYT
>.|TRBV28|TRBJ1-5|once
ATEGLQGTQPQH
>.|TRBV5-1|TRBJ1-1|.
ASSLESGVQPEAF
>.|TRBV19|TRBJ1-4|.
ASSIAGIHRKLF
>.|TRBV19|TRBJ1-2|.
ASSIWRGANYGYT
>TRBD1|TRBV2|TRBJ1-5|.
ATSGTGDQPQH
>.|TRBV4-1|TRBJ1-2|.
ASSKLTGFHYGYT
>.|TRBV27|TRBJ2-7|.
ASRNTMTTSYEQY
>TRBD1|TRBV10-2|TRBJ2-1|.
ASSDQDRGLMDEQF
>.|TRBV11-2|TRBJ2-1|.
ASSLVWAFYNEQF
>TRBD1|TRBV28|TRBJ2-7|.
ASSSGQVSSYEQY
>.|TRBV11-2|TRBJ2-2|.
ASSSDTGELF
>TRBD2|TRBV19|TRBJ2-1|.
ASSLLAGVSYNEQF
>TRBD1|TRBV28|TRBJ1-5|.
ASRIHRGPAQPQH
>.|TRBV9|TRBJ1-4|.
ASSVAAAGNEKLF
>TRBD2|TRBV19|TRBJ2-2|.
ASTNSNSGGAGWRTGELF
>TRBD2|TRBV4-1|TRBJ2-7|.
ASSHPGGAYEQY